Each of the 25 T cell receptor beta chains below was sequenced from the same sample in a study of blood T cell repertoires in COVID-19. Assay: immunoSEQ multiplex PCR; the TCRdb copy retains only in-frame clones and omits some. The profile covers fewer than 350,000 clones, with around nine tenths appearing a single time and around 2% taken by the ten largest. Sequencing was carried out using PBMCs or T cells enriched from blood (not recorded which). The receptors shown here come from a woman aged 60-75 years in a cohort exposed to, infected with or recovered from COVID-19 (not recorded which).

Note on this clone: One junction end does not reproduce the germline sequence, and a read error may be involved. The chain carries TRBV5-1 and TRBJ2-1; TRBD2 might be the D (7 bases). CDR3 length: 14 residues. Germline V gives CDR1 SGHRS, CDR2 YFSETQ. The CDR3 DNA follows: TGCGCCAGCAGTCCTACGGGGGGCTACGATGAGCAGTTCTTC. Translated, it gives CASSPTGGYDEQFF. Based on the CDR3 plus reference TRBV5-1 and TRBJ2-1, the full variable domain is KAGVTQTPRYLIKTRGQQVTLSCSPISGHRSVSWYQQTPGQGLQFLFEYFSETQRNKGNFPGRFSGRQFSNSRSEMNVSTLELGDSALYLCASSPTGGYDEQFFGPGTRLTVL.

This clone occurred once. The chain recombines TRBV30 with TRBJ2-7; no clear D. V was trimmed by 1 base and J by 4 bases, leaving 5 bases between them. The CDR3 contains 11 residues. CDR1 is GTSNPN, CDR2 SVGIG, per germline (reference sequence). This CDR3 is CAWSEPYEQYF. CDR3 coding DNA: TGTGCCTGGAGTGAGCCTTACGAGCAGTACTTC.

The chain uses TRBV30 and TRBJ2-1, with D possibly TRBD2 on 5 matching bases. The CDR3 runs 14 residues. V dropped 1 base and J dropped 2 bases, with 9 bases sitting between them. CDR1 is GTSNPN and CDR2 is SVGIG in the germline V gene (reference sequence). DNA of the CDR3: TGTGCCTGGAGTGAAATAGCGACCTACAATGAGCAGTTCTTC. This gives the protein CAWSEIATYNEQFF. Variable domain in full (rest from reference TRBV30 and TRBJ2-1): SQTIHQWPATLVQPVGSPLSLECTVEGTSNPNLYWYRQAAGRGLQLLFYSVGIGQISSEVPQNLSASRPQDRQFILSSKKLLLSDSGFYLCAWSEIATYNEQFFGPGTRLTVL.

The chain joins TRBV6-5 to TRBJ2-1; D remains unclear. Germline V gives CDR1 MNHEY, CDR2 SVGAGI. Trimming shortened V by 6 bases and J by 2 bases, and 11 bases separated the two germline ends. The CDR3 loop spans 14 amino acids. The CDR3 region is CASRSSLPYNEQFF. Written as DNA, the CDR3 is TGTGCCAGCAGAAGTAGTCTCCCCTACAATGAGCAGTTCTTC.

V gene TRBV2 combines with J gene TRBJ2-1; D might be TRBD2 (7 bases). Germline assignment: CDR1 SNHLY and CDR2 FYNNEI. V lost 5 bases and J lost 3, with 17 bases in between. The CDR3 runs to 16 residues. The CDR3 sequence is CASSQQGGEVYNEQFF. The CDR3 DNA sequence: TGTGCCAGCAGTCAACAGGGAGGGGAGGTCTACAATGAGCAGTTCTTC.

The chain links TRBV5-1 to TRBJ2-5; TRBD2 agrees at 7 bases. From germline, CDR1 is SGHRS and CDR2 YFSETQ. V trimming: 7 bases; J trimming: 5 bases; junction bases outside the gene matches: 11. This CDR3 contains 14 residues. Here the CDR3 DNA reads TGCGCCAGCCGAACCAGAACGGGAGGCGAGACCCAGTACTTC. Translated: CASRTRTGGETQYF.

The V and J genes are TRBV20-1 and TRBJ2-7; D perhaps matches TRBD2 (6 bases). The CDR3 sequence is 11 residues long. CDR1 and CDR2 (germline): DFQATT, SNEGSKA (reference sequence). V gave up 5 bases and J gave up 11 bases, with 16 bases separating them. The CDR3 loop is CSADSPGGEYF. The CDR3 bases are TGCAGTGCTGATTCCCCGGGCGGGGAGTACTTC.

The chain is built from TRBV7-9 and TRBJ1-2; TRBD1 is a possible D gene (6 bases). The CDR3 has 15 residues. The V end was cut by 0 bases, the J end by 2 bases, with 10 bases between. Germline loops: CDR1 SEHNR, CDR2 FQNEAQ (reference sequence). The CDR3 coding sequence is TGTGCCAGCAGCTTAGCGGGGGCGCAAAACTATGGCTACACCTTC. It yields the protein CASSLAGAQNYGYTF.

The J gene is TRBJ2-5, the V gene TRBV5-1, with 12 nucleotides matching TRBD2. This CDR3 has 16 residues. V shed 3 bases and J 4 bases; nucleotides not matched to a gene: 7. Looked up from germline, CDR1 is SGHRS and CDR2 is YFSETQ. CDR3 coding DNA: TGCGCCAGCAGCTCGACTAGCGGGAGAAGGACAGAGACCCAGTACTTC. It specifies CASSSTSGRRTETQYF.

This chain joins TRBV21-1 and TRBJ2-7; no check of the table's D call, TRBD2, against the DNA was made. TRBV21-1 is a known pseudogene. This CDR3 is 13 amino acids long. The CDR3 sequence is CASSNPSEDEQYF. DNA for the CDR3: TGTGCCAGCAGCAACCCTTCGGAGGACGAGCAGTACTTC.

V gene TRBV6-1 combines with J gene TRBJ2-7, with 10 bases matching TRBD1. There are 14 residues in the CDR3. The germline V gene encodes CDR1 MNHNS and CDR2 SASEGT. V lost 3 bases and J lost 3; bases outside the gene matches: 2. The CDR3 coding sequence is TGTGCCAGCAGTGAGTGGACAGGGGGCTACGAGCAGTACTTC. It translates to CASSEWTGGYEQYF.

V is TRBV27 and J is TRBJ2-7, with 7 bases aligning to TRBD2. This CDR3 is built from 14 residues. Germline V gene sequence: CDR1 MNHEY, CDR2 SMNVEV (reference sequence). V was pared by 3 bases and J by 1 base, with 3 bases of the junction left unmatched. The DNA for the CDR3 is TGTGCCAGCAGTTTGTCTAGCGGATCCTACGAGCAGTACTTC. It encodes CASSLSSGSYEQYF.

This clone was recorded only once. V usage is TRBV21-1 and J usage is TRBJ2-7; the table assigns TRBD2, which was not confirmed against the DNA. TRBV21-1 is shown as a pseudogene. The CDR3 extends over 13 amino acids. DNA for the CDR3: TGTGCCAGCTGCCTAGCGGGGACGGGTGAGCAGTACTTC. Translated: CASCLAGTGEQYF.

This clone occurred once. The chain's CDR3 is CASSLSQGIGEAFF. For the CDR3, the DNA is TGTGCCAGCAGCTTATCACAGGGTATCGGTGAAGCTTTCTTT. This rearrangement joins TRBV7-8 to TRBJ1-1; possibly TRBD1 for D (6 bases). Germline loops: CDR1 SGHVS, CDR2 FQNEAQ. The CDR3 extends over 14 amino acids. V was trimmed by 2 bases and J by 7 bases, leaving 14 bases between them.

The rearrangement uses TRBV6-4 and TRBJ2-3, with 8 positions matching TRBD2. V shed 4 bases and J 3 bases; nucleotides not matched to a gene: 6. The CDR3 is 15 amino acids. Germline CDR1 MRHNA, CDR2 SNTAGT. CDR3 sequence: CASSAEAGATDTQYF. CDR3 in DNA: TGTGCCAGCAGTGCCGAAGCGGGAGCTACAGATACGCAGTATTTT.

The rearrangement joins TRBV18 to TRBJ2-1; no clear D gene. From germline, CDR1 is KGHSH and CDR2 LQKENI. V lost 1 base and J lost 5, with 9 bases in between. The CDR3 runs 14 residues. CDR3 nucleotide sequence: TGTGCCAGCTCACCACGGGCTTCTCACAATGAGCAGTTCTTC. Protein sequence: CASSPRASHNEQFF.

The chain links TRBV6-5 to TRBJ1-6, with TRBD1 identical over 9 bases. Germline-derived CDR1 and CDR2 are MNHEY and SVGAGI. V shed 4 bases, J shed 14 bases, and the junction held 9 bases outside the gene matches. The CDR3 covers 14 residues. This CDR3 reads CASSSPGQGLTLHF. CDR3 sequence (DNA): TGTGCCAGCAGTTCTCCGGGACAGGGTTTAACCCTCCACTTT.

This clone turned up a few times. The gene calls are TRBV11-1 and TRBJ2-2; 8 bases line up with TRBD1. There are 14 residues in the CDR3. Trimming cost V 5 bases and J 6 bases; bases outside gene matches: 5. In germline, CDR1 is SGHAT, CDR2 FQDESV (reference sequence). CDR3 sequence: CASSDGQGAGELFF. Written as DNA, the CDR3 is TGTGCCAGCAGCGACGGACAGGGTGCCGGGGAGCTGTTTTTT.

V and J are TRBV7-8 and TRBJ1-4; D might be TRBD1 (5 bases). Germline V CDR1 and CDR2: SGHVS, FQNEAQ. V lost 6 bases and J 8 bases, leaving 19 bases between the germline ends. The CDR3 covers 15 residues. CDR3 coding DNA: TGTGCCAGCAGGCAATCAGGGATTAACGGGGAAAAACTGTTTTTT. Protein: CASRQSGINGEKLFF.

J is TRBJ1-4 and V is TRBV6-6; 8 nucleotides line up with TRBD1. The CDR3 is made up of 15 amino acids. The J segment lost 7 bases and the V segment lost 2 bases, leaving 6 bases of the junction unmatched. Germline V gene lookup returns CDR1 MNHNY and CDR2 SVGAGI (reference sequence). CDR3 sequence: CASSYDRGWGEKLFF. For the CDR3, the DNA is TGTGCCAGCAGTTACGACAGGGGCTGGGGTGAAAAACTGTTTTTT.

The gene calls are TRBV19 and TRBJ1-1, with 8 bases that match TRBD1. V lost 4 bases to trimming and J lost 6 bases; unmatched junction nucleotides: 13. CDR3 length: 16 residues. Germline CDR1 reads LNHDA; CDR2 reads SQIVND (reference sequence). This CDR3 is CASSTNFRGRSAEAFF. The CDR3 DNA sequence: TGTGCCAGTAGTACAAACTTCAGGGGGCGGTCAGCTGAAGCTTTCTTT. The full variable domain, in which reference TRBV19 and TRBJ1-1 provide the parts outside the CDR3, is DGGITQSPKYLFRKEGQNVTLSCEQNLNHDAMYWYRQDPGQGLRLIYYSQIVNDFQKGDIAEGYSVSREKKESFPLTVTSAQKNPTAFYLCASSTNFRGRSAEAFFGQGTRLTVV.

This clone appeared a single time. This chain joins TRBV9 and TRBJ2-1; the D gene is possibly TRBD2 (6 bases). Germline V gene data show CDR1 as SGDLS and CDR2 as YYNGEE. The CDR3 length is 15 residues. V was pared by 0 bases and J by 1 base, with 8 bases between. CDR3 in amino acids: CASSVGRGSYNEQFF. In nucleotides, the CDR3 is TGTGCCAGCAGCGTAGGTCGGGGGTCCTACAATGAGCAGTTCTTC.

V gene TRBV19 combines with J gene TRBJ2-2, with 7 nucleotides matching TRBD1. J lost 1 base, V lost 6 bases, and 2 bases had no gene match. Germline V gives CDR1 LNHDA, CDR2 SQIVND (reference sequence). The CDR3 covers 14 residues. The CDR3 is CASSRDRNTGELFF. Written as DNA, the CDR3 is TGTGCCAGTAGCCGGGACAGGAACACCGGGGAGCTGTTTTTT.

The chain combines TRBV5-1 with TRBJ2-1; D might be TRBD1 (5 bases). The length of the CDR3 is 14 residues. V shed 5 bases and J shed 1 base, with 10 bases lying between them. The germline gives CDR1 SGHRS, CDR2 YFSETQ. DNA for the CDR3: TGCGCCAGCAGTCGTGGGGCTTCCTACAATGAGCAGTTCTTC. This codes for CASSRGASYNEQFF.

Comment on this clone: Other DNA sequences from this sample encode an identical CDR3 as well. This rearrangement joins TRBV28 to TRBJ2-5; D is ambiguous. The V gene lost 2 bases and the J gene lost 5 bases, with 3 bases spanning the gap. Germline V gives CDR1 MDHEN, CDR2 SYDVKM. CDR3 size: 11 residues. CDR3 residues: CASSLRETQYF. For the CDR3, the DNA is TGTGCCAGCAGTTTACGGGAGACCCAGTACTTC.